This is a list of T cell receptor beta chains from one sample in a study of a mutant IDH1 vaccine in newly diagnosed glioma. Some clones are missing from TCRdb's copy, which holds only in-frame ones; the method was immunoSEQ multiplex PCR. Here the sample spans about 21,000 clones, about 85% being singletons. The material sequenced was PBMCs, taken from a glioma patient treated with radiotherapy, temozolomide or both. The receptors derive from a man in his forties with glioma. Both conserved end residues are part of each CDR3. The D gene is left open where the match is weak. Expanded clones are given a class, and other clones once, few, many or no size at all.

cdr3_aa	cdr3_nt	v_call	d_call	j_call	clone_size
CAISVTGGGGSGANVLTF	TGTGCCATCAGTGTAACCGGGGGCGGGGGTTCTGGGGCCAACGTCCTGACTTTC	TRBV10-3	-	TRBJ2-6	once
CASSYTLLGTEAFF	TGTGCCAGCAGCTATACCCTATTGGGCACTGAAGCTTTCTTT	TRBV5-6	-	TRBJ1-1	few
CASSLRSGGRLISPLHF	TGTGCCAGCAGCTTGCGGTCAGGGGGCCGGTTGATTTCACCCCTCCACTTT	TRBV5-4	TRBD1	TRBJ1-6	-
CASSQGSQETQYF	TGCGCCAGCAGTCAGGGGTCCCAAGAGACCCAGTACTTC	TRBV10-1	-	TRBJ2-5	-
CASSYPGAGLREQYF	TGTGCCAGCAGTTACCCCGGGGCGGGCCTTAGAGAGCAGTACTTC	TRBV6-5	-	TRBJ2-7	-
CASSGDEGAHEQYF	TGTGCCAGCAGTGGGGACGAGGGGGCCCACGAGCAGTACTTC	TRBV2	TRBD1	TRBJ2-7	-
CASSEFMGTEAFF	TGTGCCAGCAGTGAATTCATGGGCACTGAAGCTTTCTTT	TRBV2	-	TRBJ1-1	-
CASSPGPKNTGELFF	TGTGCCAGCAGTCCGGGACCCAAGAACACCGGGGAGCTGTTTTTT	TRBV4-2	-	TRBJ2-2	few
CASSEGGRTGELFF	TGTGCCAGCAGCGAAGGTGGAAGGACCGGGGAGCTGTTTTTT	TRBV5-6	-	TRBJ2-2	-
CASSHTLWTENNEQFF	TGTGCCAGCAGCCACACCCTTTGGACGGAGAACAATGAGCAGTTCTTC	TRBV2	-	TRBJ2-1	-
CAIKGTDFSNTGELFF	TGTGCCATCAAGGGGACAGACTTTTCGAACACCGGGGAGCTGTTTTTT	TRBV10-3	TRBD1	TRBJ2-2	-
CSVGAANEKLFF	TGCAGCGTTGGGGCCGCTAATGAAAAACTGTTTTTT	TRBV29-1	-	TRBJ1-4	-
CASSGYRGEAFF	TGTGCCAGCAGTGGATACCGTGGGGAAGCTTTCTTT	TRBV6-1	-	TRBJ1-1	-
CASSERQGIANTGELFF	TGTGCCAGCAGTGAACGCCAGGGAATCGCGAACACCGGGGAGCTGTTTTTT	TRBV6-1	-	TRBJ2-2	once